What follows are 23 T cell receptor beta chains derived from one specimen sequenced in a study of cytomegalovirus exposure and HLA in healthy donors. In the PCR, 60 Vbeta and 13 Jbeta primers were used. Sequencing was performed with immunoSEQ multiplex PCR; in TCRdb, only in-frame clones are kept and a portion is missing. Of about 130,000 clones listed, 65% to 90% are singletons. Sequenced input: PBMCs. The receptors here all came from a man aged 45 to 65 in good health and CMV-seronegative.

This clone appeared a few times. The chain carries TRBV7-3 and TRBJ1-2; 7 bases are a match to TRBD1. The CDR3 length is 13 residues. Germline V gene lookup returns CDR1 SGHTA and CDR2 FQGTGA. J gave up 6 bases and V 4 bases, and 5 bases lay outside the gene matches. In nucleotides, the CDR3 is TGTGCCAGCAGCTCCCAGGGGACAGATGGCTACACCTTC. As protein: CASSSQGTDGYTF.

The J gene is TRBJ2-3, the V gene TRBV15; the match to TRBD1 covers 7 bases. V shed 5 bases, J shed 3 bases, and the junction held 11 bases outside the gene matches. The length of the CDR3 is 16 residues. Germline V gene sequence: CDR1 LNHNV, CDR2 YYDKDF (reference sequence). The CDR3 nucleotides are TGTGCCACCAGCTGGACATTGACAGGGAGTACAGATACGCAGTATTTT. This gives the protein CATSWTLTGSTDTQYF.

The rearrangement uses TRBV2 and TRBJ1-6; 8 positions agree with TRBD1. CDR1 and CDR2 (germline): SNHLY, FYNNEI. The CDR3 has 13 residues. V shed 9 bases and J 4 bases; nucleotides not matched to a gene: 2. The CDR3 DNA reads as TGTGCCAGGAGGACAGGGTATAATTCACCCCTCCACTTT. Translation: CARRTGYNSPLHF.

There are a few counts of this clone. For the CDR3, the DNA is TGCGCCAGCAGCCAAGGGGACAGGGCCGGGGTCCAAGAGACCCAGTACTTC. Protein: CASSQGDRAGVQETQYF. The chain is built from TRBV4-3 and TRBJ2-5, with TRBD1 matching 9 bases. Germline V CDR1 and CDR2: LGHNA, YSLEER. J lost 1 base, V lost 1 base, and 7 bases had no gene match. This CDR3 has 17 amino acids.

This chain connects TRBV10-3 to TRBJ2-3; a weak D match, TRBD2 (5 bases). The CDR3 runs to 17 residues. CDR1 is ENHRY, CDR2 SYGVKD, per germline. V was clipped by 3 bases and J by 0 bases, with 16 bases between them. CDR3 DNA: TGTGCCATCAGTGAAGGGAGCGGAACCTCTAGCACAGATACGCAGTATTTT. Translated: CAISEGSGTSSTDTQYF.

The V gene is TRBV13, the J gene TRBJ1-2; 7 bases fit TRBD1. Trimming took 5 bases from V and 5 from J; bases not matched to a gene: 8. The germline CDR1 and CDR2 sequences are PRHDT and FYEKMQ (reference sequence). This CDR3 is 14 amino acids long. CDR3 in amino acids: CASSLTTGPYGYTF. The CDR3 region has the DNA TGTGCCAGCAGCCTTACGACAGGGCCATATGGCTACACCTTC. Combining the CDR3 with reference TRBV13 and TRBJ1-2 gives the whole variable domain AAGVIQSPRHLIKEKRETATLKCYPIPRHDTVYWYQQGPGQDPQFLISFYEKMQSDKGSIPDRFSAQQFSDYHSELNMSSLELGDSALYFCASSLTTGPYGYTFGSGTRLTVV.

CDR3 DNA sequence: TGTGCCAGCAGCCCCATAACGGGACAGGGAAAAGCTTTCTTT. Translated: CASSPITGQGKAFF. The V and J genes are TRBV7-8 and TRBJ1-1; 9 nucleotides match TRBD1. V gave up 5 bases and J gave up 9 bases; unmatched junction bases: 10. The CDR3 loop spans 14 amino acids. Per germline, CDR1 SGHVS and CDR2 FQNEAQ.

The chain combines TRBV5-1 with TRBJ2-5; weak D call: TRBD2 (5 bases). Germline CDR1 is SGHRS and CDR2 is YFSETQ. Trimming removed 1 base at V and 3 bases at J, with 7 bases between. The CDR3 totals 13 residues. CDR3 coding DNA: TGCGCCAGCAGCTTGACTAGTAAAGAGACCCAGTACTTC. Translation gives CASSLTSKETQYF.

V gene TRBV5-1 combines with J gene TRBJ1-1; D not resolved. There are 14 residues in the CDR3. Germline V CDR1 and CDR2: SGHRS, YFSETQ. V lost 0 bases and J 4 bases, leaving 10 bases between the germline ends. The CDR3, as DNA: TGCGCCAGCAGCTTGGTTTCCTCGAGCACTGAAGCTTTCTTT. Its translation is CASSLVSSSTEAFF.

This chain joins TRBV6-5 and TRBJ2-7, with TRBD1 identical over 7 bases. The CDR3 length is 13 residues. The germline V gene encodes CDR1 MNHEY and CDR2 SVGAGI. After removal of 8 bases from V and 0 bases from J, the junction contained 4 bases not matched to a gene. The CDR3 DNA is TGTGCCAGCGCAGGGGGTCCCTCCTACGAGCAGTACTTC. It codes for CASAGGPSYEQYF.

The chain couples TRBV5-1 to TRBJ2-3; D call uncertain. Germline lookup yields CDR1 SGHRS and CDR2 YFSETQ. Trimming cost V 4 bases and J 3 bases, with 12 bases left between them. CDR3 size: 14 residues. The CDR3 bases are TGCGCCAGCAGCCTGGATCGGTTTACAGATACGCAGTATTTT. Its translation: CASSLDRFTDTQYF.

V usage is TRBV29-1 and J usage is TRBJ1-5, with D possibly being TRBD1 (6 bases). Per germline, CDR1 SQVTM and CDR2 ANQGSEA. Deletions cut 4 bases from V and 3 bases from J, with 7 bases between. The CDR3 runs to 12 residues. The CDR3 loop is CSVGQVNQPQHF. CDR3 sequence (DNA): TGCAGCGTTGGACAGGTCAATCAGCCCCAGCATTTT.

The rearrangement joins TRBV7-2 to TRBJ2-3; the D gene is possibly TRBD2 (7 bases). Trimming left V 5 bases short and J 1 base short, with 10 bases between. The length of the CDR3 is 14 residues. Germline V gene sequence: CDR1 SGHTA, CDR2 FQGNSA. The CDR3: CASSPGGRTDTQYF. CDR3 nucleotides: TGTGCCAGCAGCCCCGGGGGGCGCACAGATACGCAGTATTTT.

The chain joins TRBV27 to TRBJ1-1; D gene ambiguous. V lost 5 bases and J lost 0, with 10 bases in between. The germline gives CDR1 MNHEY, CDR2 SMNVEV (reference sequence). The CDR3 consists of 14 residues. The chain's CDR3 is CASSPKSLNTEAFF. In DNA form, the CDR3 reads TGTGCCAGCAGTCCTAAGTCCTTGAACACTGAAGCTTTCTTT.

The V and J genes are TRBV21-1 and TRBJ2-4; the table's D gene call, TRBD1, was not cross checked with the DNA. TRBV21-1 is labeled a pseudogene. This CDR3 has 18 amino acids. The CDR3 DNA is TGTGCCAGCAGCGACGAGGTACAGCAGGGTCCGGGCAAAAACATTCAGTACTTC. Translated: CASSDEVQQGPGKNIQYF.

V and J are TRBV7-9 and TRBJ1-2, with 7 bases aligning to TRBD1. Per germline, CDR1 SEHNR and CDR2 FQNEAQ (reference sequence). V was clipped by 5 bases and J by 1 base; unmatched bases: 10. The CDR3 is made up of 16 amino acids. CDR3 coding DNA: TGTGCCAGCAGCCCCCCGACAGGGCGTAATAACTATGGCTACACCTTC. Protein sequence: CASSPPTGRNNYGYTF.

The chain links TRBV29-1 to TRBJ1-1, with 8 bases lining up with TRBD1. Germline values: CDR1 SQVTM, CDR2 ANQGSEA. This CDR3 is built from 13 residues. V gave up 7 bases and J gave up 4 bases; unmatched junction bases: 8. CDR3 sequence reads: CSGSRGLGTEAFF. The CDR3 DNA is TGCAGCGGGAGCAGGGGGCTGGGCACTGAAGCTTTCTTT.

The chain combines TRBV5-8 with TRBJ1-2, with 7 positions matching TRBD1. The V gene's germline CDR1 is SGHTS and CDR2 YDEGEE. The CDR3 length is 13 residues. After removal of 5 bases from V and 3 bases from J, the junction contained 4 bases not matched to a gene. The DNA of the CDR3 is TGTGCCAGCAGGACCAGGGGGGACTATGGCTACACCTTC. Translated: CASRTRGDYGYTF.

The rearrangement joins TRBV5-1 to TRBJ2-2, with 7 nucleotides matching TRBD1. V lost 3 bases to trimming and J lost 8 bases; unmatched junction nucleotides: 13. This CDR3 is 16 amino acids long. Germline CDR1 and CDR2: SGHRS and YFSETQ. CDR3 nucleotides: TGCGCCAGCAGCTCCGGACAGGAACCTCAAGGAGGGGAGCTGTTTTTT. Translating it yields CASSSGQEPQGGELFF.

The rearrangement links TRBV10-1 to TRBJ2-2, with D possibly TRBD1 on 6 matching bases. This CDR3 has 16 amino acids. Germline V gene data show CDR1 as WNHNN and CDR2 as SYGVQD (reference sequence). Trimming shortened V by 2 bases and J by 5 bases, and 15 bases separated the two germline ends. Here the CDR3 DNA reads TGCGCCAGCAGTGAGACGGCAGGGGTAGGAACCGGGGAGCTGTTTTTT. Translating it yields CASSETAGVGTGELFF.

The chain combines TRBV4-1 with TRBJ2-1; tentatively, D is TRBD1 (5 bases). This CDR3 has 14 residues. Germline values: CDR1 MGHRA, CDR2 YSYEKL. V was clipped by 1 base and J by 8 bases, with 12 bases between them. CDR3 protein: CASSQGQGVDEQFF. The CDR3 DNA reads as TGCGCCAGCAGCCAAGGGCAAGGGGTCGATGAGCAGTTCTTC.

The chain has TRBV5-8 and TRBJ1-2; the D is unclear. The CDR3 is made up of 10 amino acids. Trimming pared 2 bases from V and 7 bases from J, leaving 3 bases between. Germline values: CDR1 SGHTS, CDR2 YDEGEE. CDR3 sequence (DNA): TGTGCCAGCAGCTTCTTTGGCTACACCTTC. Protein: CASSFFGYTF. Full variable domain (outside the CDR3, taken from reference TRBV5-8 and TRBJ1-2): EAGVTQSPTHLIKTRGQQATLRCSPISGHTSVYWYQQALGLGLQFLLWYDEGEERNRGNFPPRFSGRQFPNYSSELNVNALELEDSALYLCASSFFGYTFGSGTRLTVV.

The V and J genes are TRBV14 and TRBJ1-1; D is perhaps TRBD1 (6 bases). Trimming stripped 1 base from V and 11 bases from J, with 17 bases between. Germline lookup yields CDR1 SGHDN and CDR2 FVKESK. The CDR3 has 14 amino acids. The CDR3: CASSQVFGGRMAFF. The CDR3 nucleotides read TGTGCCAGCAGCCAAGTCTTCGGGGGGCGCATGGCTTTCTTT.